A selection of T cell receptor beta chains follows, all from one sample in a study of T-cell memory formation after mild COVID-19. One entry per CDR3 protein results from TCRdb running MiXCR on the 5' RACE reads. Among about 240,000 distinct CDR3 sequences listed, 8.5% to 9.5% were seen once. The sequenced sample was PBMCs or a T cell subset sorted from them (not recorded which). The receptors shown here come from a man aged 18-30 years who had mild COVID-19 (a few samples of this study predate the infection). Cell type and time point are not known. The CDR3 runs from the conserved cysteine through the conserved F or W. The order of the fields is D gene, clone size, J gene, V gene, CDR3 DNA, CDR3 protein. The D gene is left open where the match is weak. Expanded clones are given a class, and other clones once, few, many or no size at all.

>TRBD2|many|TRBJ2-1|TRBV7-2
TGTGCCAGCAGCTTTAGCGGGGGGGCGTACAATGAGCAGTTCTTC
CASSFSGGAYNEQFF
>TRBD1|few|TRBJ2-1|TRBV4-3
TGCGCCAGCAGCCAAGATAGATTGGCCCAGGGGGCTGGTGAGCAGTTCTTC
CASSQDRLAQGAGEQFF
>-|few|TRBJ1-3|TRBV20-1
TGCAGTGCTAGAGATATTGAAACGGCCGGAAACACCATATATTTT
CSARDIETAGNTIYF
>-|many|TRBJ1-1|TRBV12-3/TRBV12-4
TGTGCCAGCAGTTATAACGGGGGGCTAATGAACACTGAAGCTTTCTTT
CASSYNGGLMNTEAFF
>TRBD2|few|TRBJ2-7|TRBV6-2/TRBV6-3
TGTGCCAGCACGAAGCGGGGGACCCCCAAGCAGTACTTC
CASTKRGTPKQYF
>-|few|TRBJ2-7|TRBV29-1
TGCAGCGTTGAAATAGGTTGGGAGCAGTACTTC
CSVEIGWEQYF
>TRBD1|few|TRBJ1-2|TRBV5-1
TGCGCCAGCAGCTTGGGGACAGGGTTATCTGGCTACACCTTC
CASSLGTGLSGYTF
>-|-|TRBJ2-2|TRBV6-2/TRBV6-3
TGTGCCAGCAGTGGGTTTGGCGGGGAGCTGTTTTTT
CASSGFGGELFF
>-|many|TRBJ1-1|TRBV7-6
TGTGCCAGCAGCTTATTCGAGACGAGGAACACTGAAGCTTTCTTT
CASSLFETRNTEAFF
>-|-|TRBJ2-1|TRBV7-2
TGTGCCAGCAGCTCCCTACTTCACAATGAGCAGTTCTTC
CASSSLLHNEQFF
>-|many|TRBJ2-7|TRBV18
TGTGCCAGCTCACCCGGGGTGACGCTAGGCGAGCAGTACTTC
CASSPGVTLGEQYF
>TRBD1|few|TRBJ2-1|TRBV7-3
TGTGCCAGCAGCCGGACAGGGGGCTTCTACAATGAGCAGTTCTTC
CASSRTGGFYNEQFF
>-|few|TRBJ1-1|TRBV30
TGTGCCTGGACTTCGTGGAACACTGAAGCTTTCTTT
CAWTSWNTEAFF
>-|-|TRBJ1-2|TRBV6-5
TGTGCCAGCAGTTCCATACCGGGGGACTTTGTGAACTATGGCTACACCTTC
CASSSIPGDFVNYGYTF
>TRBD2|few|TRBJ2-1|TRBV19
TGTGCCAGTAGAGACCCAGCGGGGGGGCCCAATGAGCAGTTCTTC
CASRDPAGGPNEQFF
>-|-|TRBJ2-3|TRBV5-6
TGTGCCAGCGCCGTTTCCCGGGGTACGCAGTATTTT
CASAVSRGTQYF